This T cell receptor (beta chain) was retrieved from a study of cytomegalovirus exposure and HLA in healthy donors. About the research overall: The early release's HLA-typed donors yielded about 85 million unique TCRs.

The CDR3 length is 18 residues. Germline V CDR1 and CDR2: LNHDA, SQIVND (reference sequence). The V end lost 1 base, the J end lost 0 bases, and 16 bases lay between the germline ends. The PCR ran on 60 Vbeta and 13 Jbeta primers. The data were produced by immunoSEQ multiplex PCR, yet TCRdb's version contains in-frame clones alone and is incomplete. The sample holds more than 150,000 clones, over 70% seen once. Sample: PBMCs. This clonotype was sampled from a middle-aged man in good health and CMV-seropositive. The chain joins TRBV19 to TRBJ2-4; D not resolved. CDR3 residues: CASSIARQLSSAKNIQYF. Written as DNA, the CDR3 is TGTGCCAGTAGTATAGCGCGGCAGCTCAGCTCAGCCAAAAACATTCAGTACTTC.